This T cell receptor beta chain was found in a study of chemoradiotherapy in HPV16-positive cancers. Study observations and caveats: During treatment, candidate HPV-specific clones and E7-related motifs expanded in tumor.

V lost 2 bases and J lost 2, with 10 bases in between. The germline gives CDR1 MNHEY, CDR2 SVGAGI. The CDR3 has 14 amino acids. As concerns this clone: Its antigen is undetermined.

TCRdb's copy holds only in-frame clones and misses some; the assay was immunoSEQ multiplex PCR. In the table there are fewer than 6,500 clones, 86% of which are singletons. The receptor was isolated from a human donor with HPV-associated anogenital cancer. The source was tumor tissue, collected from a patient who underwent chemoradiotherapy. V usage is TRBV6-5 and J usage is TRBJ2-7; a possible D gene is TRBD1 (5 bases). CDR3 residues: CASSYKLGAYEQYF. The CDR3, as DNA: TGTGCCAGCAGTTACAAGTTAGGGGCCTACGAGCAGTACTTC.